These 11 T cell receptor beta chains share one sample of origin, sequenced in a study of CD8 T cells in ankylosing spondylitis. Overall study findings and caveats: A TCR beta motif of several highly homologous variants appeared characteristic of ankylosing spondylitis blood.

TCRdb fed the 5' RACE reads into MiXCR, producing one record per CDR3 protein. The table has around 770,000 distinct CDR3 sequences, 12% seen once. No antigens are known for them. The sample was blood, either unsorted or a sorted T cell fraction (not recorded which). These TCRs come from a male donor with ankylosing spondylitis.

This clonotype was recorded a few times. The CDR3 loop is CASRPLGYGYTF. In DNA, the CDR3 is TGTGCCAGCAGGCCTCTCGGGTATGGCTACACCTTC. The chain is built from TRBV6-1 and TRBJ1-2; D is ambiguous. The germline CDR1 and CDR2 sequences are MNHNS and SASEGT. Trimming left V 6 bases short and J 5 bases short, with 10 bases between. The CDR3 is made up of 12 amino acids.

J is TRBJ2-7 and V is TRBV20-1; D not resolved. The CDR3 length is 13 residues. Trimming removed 0 bases at V and 3 bases at J, with 9 bases between. Germline assignment: CDR1 DFQATT and CDR2 SNEGSKA (reference sequence). The chain's CDR3 is CSARDGPNYEQYF. Here the CDR3 DNA reads TGCAGTGCTAGAGACGGACCGAACTACGAGCAGTACTTC.

The chain joins TRBV24-1 to TRBJ1-2, with D hard to call. Germline CDR1 reads KGHDR; CDR2 reads SFDVKD. Trimming stripped 5 bases from V and 1 base from J, with 10 bases between. The length of the CDR3 is 14 residues. This CDR3 is CATSGLENNYGYTF. The CDR3 DNA is TGTGCCACCAGTGGACTGGAGAATAACTATGGCTACACCTTC.

The V gene is TRBV7-2, the J gene TRBJ2-6; D is undetermined. CDR3 length: 15 residues. The V end was cut by 9 bases, the J end by 0 bases, with 12 bases between. Germline V lookup: CDR1 SGHTA, CDR2 FQGNSA. The CDR3 loop is CASCWTVSGANVLTF. Here the CDR3 DNA reads TGTGCCAGTTGCTGGACCGTCTCTGGGGCCAACGTCCTGACTTTC.

The chain is built from TRBV6-5 and TRBJ2-7; 12 bases agree with TRBD1. Germline values: CDR1 MNHEY, CDR2 SVGAGI. The CDR3 runs 14 residues. V gave up 4 bases and J gave up 6 bases; unmatched junction bases: 4. The DNA of the CDR3 is TGTGCCAGCAGTTGGGACAGGGGGCAAGGCGAGCAGTACTTC. It specifies CASSWDRGQGEQYF.

Remarks on this clonotype: No conserved phenylalanine or tryptophan is present at the end of the CDR3, so a read error is the likely explanation. The chain carries TRBV12-3 or TRBV12-4 and TRBJ1-2; D perhaps matches TRBD1 (5 bases). This CDR3 comprises 11 residues. V was shortened by 6 bases and J by 7 bases, with 9 bases between the two germline ends. CDR3 residues: CASRARAGYTY. CDR3 DNA sequence: TGTGCCAGCAGGGCCAGGGCTGGCTACACCTAC.

The sample holds many counts of this clonotype. V gene TRBV27 combines with J gene TRBJ1-5; D is possibly TRBD1 (5 bases). Between the trimmed V and J ends, which lost 8 bases and 4 bases, there was a span of 9 bases. This CDR3 has 12 amino acids. Germline loops: CDR1 MNHEY, CDR2 SMNVEV (reference sequence). The CDR3 DNA reads TGTGCCAGCGGGGGGAGGAATCAGCCCCAGCATTTT. It codes for CASGGRNQPQHF.

V and J are TRBV20-1 and TRBJ1-4, with 9 bases fitting TRBD1. The CDR3 length is 13 residues. Germline CDR1 DFQATT, CDR2 SNEGSKA (reference sequence). Trimming at V came to 6 bases and at J to 7 bases, leaving 6 bases not matched to a gene. The CDR3 nucleotides are TGCAGTGCGTCGGACAGGGGTGTTGAAAAACTGTTTTTT. Translation gives CSASDRGVEKLFF.

This clonotype has a count of ten or more. This sequence joins TRBV20-1 and TRBJ2-3; D may be TRBD1 (5 bases). Germline assignment: CDR1 DFQATT and CDR2 SNEGSKA (reference sequence). The CDR3 runs to 13 residues. V lost 5 bases and J lost 4, with 13 bases in between. In DNA form, the CDR3 reads TGCAGTGCTGAGATCCCAGGGCCAGATACGCAGTATTTT. It is translated as CSAEIPGPDTQYF.

CDR3 amino acids: CASSWGLAGGSTDTQYF. CDR3 coding DNA: TGCGCCAGCAGCTGGGGACTAGCGGGAGGGAGCACAGATACGCAGTATTTT. The J gene is TRBJ2-3, the V gene TRBV5-1; 16 bases match TRBD2. Unmatched junction bases numbered 1, after V lost 3 bases and J lost 0 bases. This CDR3 spans 17 amino acids. The germline gives CDR1 SGHRS, CDR2 YFSETQ.

The CDR3 coding sequence is TGCAGTGCCACGACAGGGGTCACAGATACGCAGTATTTT. This gives the protein CSATTGVTDTQYF. The chain links TRBV20-1 to TRBJ2-3, with 8 bases lining up with TRBD1. After removal of 6 bases from V and 2 bases from J, the junction contained 4 bases not matched to a gene. Germline values: CDR1 DFQATT, CDR2 SNEGSKA (reference sequence). CDR3 length: 13 residues.